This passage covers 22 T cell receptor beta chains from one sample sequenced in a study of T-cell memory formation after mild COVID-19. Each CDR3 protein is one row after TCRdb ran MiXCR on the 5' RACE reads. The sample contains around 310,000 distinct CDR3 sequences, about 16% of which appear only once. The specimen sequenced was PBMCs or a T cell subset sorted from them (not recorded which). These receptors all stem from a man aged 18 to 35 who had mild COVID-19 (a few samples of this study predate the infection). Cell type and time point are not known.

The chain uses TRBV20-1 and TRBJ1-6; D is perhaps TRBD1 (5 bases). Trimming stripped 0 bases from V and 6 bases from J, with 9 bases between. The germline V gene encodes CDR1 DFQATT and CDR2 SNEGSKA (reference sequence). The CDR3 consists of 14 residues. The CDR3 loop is CSARDPQGNSPLHF. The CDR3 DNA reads TGCAGTGCTAGAGATCCGCAGGGTAATTCACCCCTCCACTTT.

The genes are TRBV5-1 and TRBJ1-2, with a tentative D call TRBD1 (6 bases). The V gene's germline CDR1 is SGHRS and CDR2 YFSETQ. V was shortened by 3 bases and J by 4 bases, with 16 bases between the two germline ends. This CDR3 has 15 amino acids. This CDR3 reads CASSWEDSLTYGYTF. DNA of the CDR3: TGCGCCAGCAGCTGGGAGGACAGTTTGACCTATGGCTACACCTTC.

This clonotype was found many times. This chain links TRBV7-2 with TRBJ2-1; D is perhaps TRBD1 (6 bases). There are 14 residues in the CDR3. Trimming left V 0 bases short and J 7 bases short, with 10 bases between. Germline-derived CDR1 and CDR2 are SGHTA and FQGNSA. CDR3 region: CASSLAGRGNEQFF. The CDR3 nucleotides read TGTGCCAGCAGCTTAGCGGGCAGGGGAAATGAGCAGTTCTTC.

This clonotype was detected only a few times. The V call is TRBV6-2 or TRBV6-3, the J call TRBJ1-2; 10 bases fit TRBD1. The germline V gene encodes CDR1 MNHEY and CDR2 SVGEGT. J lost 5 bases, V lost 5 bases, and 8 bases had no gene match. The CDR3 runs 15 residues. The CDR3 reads CASSDPGQGHYGYTF. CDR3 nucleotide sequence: TGTGCCAGCAGTGATCCGGGACAGGGGCATTATGGCTACACCTTC.

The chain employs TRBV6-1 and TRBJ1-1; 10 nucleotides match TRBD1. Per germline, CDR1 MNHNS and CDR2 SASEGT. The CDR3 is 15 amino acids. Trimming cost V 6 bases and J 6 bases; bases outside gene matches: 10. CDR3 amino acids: CASRETGTGVAEAFF. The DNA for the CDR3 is TGTGCCAGCAGAGAAACCGGGACAGGGGTGGCTGAAGCTTTCTTT.

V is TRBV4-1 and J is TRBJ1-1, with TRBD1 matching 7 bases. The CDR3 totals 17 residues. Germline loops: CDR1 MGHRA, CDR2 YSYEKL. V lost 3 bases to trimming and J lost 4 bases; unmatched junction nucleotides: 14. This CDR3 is CASSHEREGAWSTEAFF. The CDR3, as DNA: TGCGCCAGCAGCCATGAAAGGGAGGGGGCTTGGAGCACTGAAGCTTTCTTT.

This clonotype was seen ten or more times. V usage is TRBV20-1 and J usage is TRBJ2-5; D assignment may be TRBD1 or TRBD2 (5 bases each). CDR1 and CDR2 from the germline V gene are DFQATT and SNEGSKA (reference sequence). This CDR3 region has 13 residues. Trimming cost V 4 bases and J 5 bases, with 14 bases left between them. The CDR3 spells CSAKRRGGETQYF. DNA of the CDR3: TGCAGTGCTAAGCGCCGGGGCGGGGAGACCCAGTACTTC.

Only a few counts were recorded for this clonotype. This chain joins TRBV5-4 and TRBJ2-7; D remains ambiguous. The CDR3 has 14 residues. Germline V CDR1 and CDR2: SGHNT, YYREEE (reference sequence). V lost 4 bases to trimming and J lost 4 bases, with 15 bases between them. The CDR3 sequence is CASSNEQERYEQYF. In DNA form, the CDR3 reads TGTGCCAGCAGCAACGAGCAGGAAAGATACGAGCAGTACTTC.

For the CDR3, the DNA is TGCAGTTACGTTCCGGGACTAGCGATAGGAGATACGCAGTATTTT. It encodes CSYVPGLAIGDTQYF. This chain joins TRBV20-1 and TRBJ2-3; TRBD2 matches 10 bases. V shed 8 bases and J 5 bases; nucleotides not matched to a gene: 13. CDR1 DFQATT and CDR2 SNEGSKA come from the germline V gene (reference sequence). The CDR3 contains 15 residues.

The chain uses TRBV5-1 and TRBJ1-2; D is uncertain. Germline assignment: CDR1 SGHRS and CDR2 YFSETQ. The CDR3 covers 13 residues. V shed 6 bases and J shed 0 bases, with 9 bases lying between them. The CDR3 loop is CASTPGANYGYTF. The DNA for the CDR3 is TGCGCCAGCACCCCTGGGGCTAACTATGGCTACACCTTC.

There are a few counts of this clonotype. The CDR3 DNA sequence: TGTGCCAGCAGCTTTCGGTCAGGGGGCGATTCAGGAAACACCATATATTTT. It encodes CASSFRSGGDSGNTIYF. The chain links TRBV7-6 to TRBJ1-3; TRBD1 matches 8 bases. The CDR3 loop spans 17 amino acids. CDR1 and CDR2 (germline): SGHVS, FNYEAQ. J lost 4 bases, V lost 3 bases, and 11 bases had no gene match.

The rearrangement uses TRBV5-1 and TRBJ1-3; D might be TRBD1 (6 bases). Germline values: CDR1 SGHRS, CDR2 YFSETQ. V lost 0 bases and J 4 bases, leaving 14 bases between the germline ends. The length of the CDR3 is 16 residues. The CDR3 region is CASSLGQAAGGNTIYF. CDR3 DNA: TGCGCCAGCAGCTTGGGACAGGCCGCTGGGGGAAACACCATATATTTT.

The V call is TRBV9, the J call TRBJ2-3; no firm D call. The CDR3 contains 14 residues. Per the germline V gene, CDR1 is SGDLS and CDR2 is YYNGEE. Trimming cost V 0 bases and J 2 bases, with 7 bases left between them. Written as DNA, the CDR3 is TGTGCCAGCAGCGTAGTGTCTCCCACAGATACGCAGTATTTT. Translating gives CASSVVSPTDTQYF.

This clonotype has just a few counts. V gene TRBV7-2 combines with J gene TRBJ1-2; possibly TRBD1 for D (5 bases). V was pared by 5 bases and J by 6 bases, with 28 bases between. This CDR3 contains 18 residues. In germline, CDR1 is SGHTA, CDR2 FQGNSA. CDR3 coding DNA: TGTGCCAGCAGCCCCTACTCGACAGTAGCATTCTTAAAGGATGGCTACACCTTC. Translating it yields CASSPYSTVAFLKDGYTF.

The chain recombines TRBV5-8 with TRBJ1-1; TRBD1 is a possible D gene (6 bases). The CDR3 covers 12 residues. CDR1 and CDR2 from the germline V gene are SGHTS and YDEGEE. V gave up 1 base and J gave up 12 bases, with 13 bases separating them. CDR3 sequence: CASSLSGARTFF. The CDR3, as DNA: TGTGCCAGCAGCTTGTCGGGGGCGAGGACTTTCTTT.

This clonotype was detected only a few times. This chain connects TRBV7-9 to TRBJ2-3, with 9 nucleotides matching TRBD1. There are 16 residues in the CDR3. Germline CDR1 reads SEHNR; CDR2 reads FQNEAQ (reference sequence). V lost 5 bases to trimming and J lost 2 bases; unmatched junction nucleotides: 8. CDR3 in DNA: TGTGCCAGCAGCCCGCCGGGACAGGGTCCCACAGATACGCAGTATTTT. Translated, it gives CASSPPGQGPTDTQYF.

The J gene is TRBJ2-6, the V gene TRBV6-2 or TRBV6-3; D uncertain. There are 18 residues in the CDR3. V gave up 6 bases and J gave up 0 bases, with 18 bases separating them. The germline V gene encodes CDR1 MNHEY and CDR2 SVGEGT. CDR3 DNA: TGTGCCAGCAGAACGGATAGGGTACCGTCCTCTGGGGCCAACGTCCTGACTTTC. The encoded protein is CASRTDRVPSSGANVLTF.

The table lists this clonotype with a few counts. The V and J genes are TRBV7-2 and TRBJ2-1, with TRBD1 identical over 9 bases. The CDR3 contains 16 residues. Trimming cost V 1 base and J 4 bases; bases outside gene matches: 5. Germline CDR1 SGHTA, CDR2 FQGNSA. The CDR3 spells CASSLGSGQGYNEQFF. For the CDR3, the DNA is TGTGCCAGCAGCTTAGGTTCGGGACAGGGATACAATGAGCAGTTCTTC.

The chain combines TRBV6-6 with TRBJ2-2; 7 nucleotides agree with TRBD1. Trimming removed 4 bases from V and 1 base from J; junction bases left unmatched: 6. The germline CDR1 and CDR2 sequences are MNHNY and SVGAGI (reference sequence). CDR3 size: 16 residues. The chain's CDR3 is CASSSWGQKNTGELFF. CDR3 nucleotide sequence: TGTGCCAGCAGTTCCTGGGGACAGAAGAACACCGGGGAGCTGTTTTTT.

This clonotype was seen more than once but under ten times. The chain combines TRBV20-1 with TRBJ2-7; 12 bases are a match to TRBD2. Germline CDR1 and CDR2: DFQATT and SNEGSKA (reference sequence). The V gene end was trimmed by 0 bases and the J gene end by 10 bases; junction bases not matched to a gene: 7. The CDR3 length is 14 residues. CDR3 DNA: TGCAGTGCTAGAGACTCCGGGACTAGCGGGCCTCAGTACTTC. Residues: CSARDSGTSGPQYF.

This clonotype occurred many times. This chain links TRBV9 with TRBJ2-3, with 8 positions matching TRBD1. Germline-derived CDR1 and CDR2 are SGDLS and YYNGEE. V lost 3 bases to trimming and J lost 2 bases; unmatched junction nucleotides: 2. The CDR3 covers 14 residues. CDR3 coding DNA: TGTGCCAGCAGCGAGGACAGGGACACAGATACGCAGTATTTT. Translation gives CASSEDRDTDTQYF.

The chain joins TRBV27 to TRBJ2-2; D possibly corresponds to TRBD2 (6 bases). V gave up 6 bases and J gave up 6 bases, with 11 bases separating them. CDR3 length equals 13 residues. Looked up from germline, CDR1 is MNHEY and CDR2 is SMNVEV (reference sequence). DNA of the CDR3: TGTGCCAGCAGGATCCCGGGAGCCGGGGAGCTGTTTTTT. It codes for CASRIPGAGELFF.